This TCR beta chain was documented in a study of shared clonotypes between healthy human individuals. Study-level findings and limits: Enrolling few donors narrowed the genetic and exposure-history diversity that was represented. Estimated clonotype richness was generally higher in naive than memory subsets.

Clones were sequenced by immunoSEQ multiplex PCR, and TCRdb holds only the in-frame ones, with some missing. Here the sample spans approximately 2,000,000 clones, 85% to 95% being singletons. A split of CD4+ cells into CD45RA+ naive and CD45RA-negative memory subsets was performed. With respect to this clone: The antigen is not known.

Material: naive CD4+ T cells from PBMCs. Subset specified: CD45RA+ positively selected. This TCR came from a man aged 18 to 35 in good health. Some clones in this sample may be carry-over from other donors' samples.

The CDR3 coding sequence is TGTGCCAGCAGTCCAGCAACCGGGACGGTGCCTTCCTACGAGCAGTACTTC. It encodes CASSPATGTVPSYEQYF. The chain carries TRBV27 and TRBJ2-7; TRBD1 or TRBD2 may be the D gene (5 bases each). Looked up from germline, CDR1 is MNHEY and CDR2 is SMNVEV (reference sequence). Trimming left V 5 bases short and J 1 base short, with 21 bases between. The CDR3 runs 17 residues.